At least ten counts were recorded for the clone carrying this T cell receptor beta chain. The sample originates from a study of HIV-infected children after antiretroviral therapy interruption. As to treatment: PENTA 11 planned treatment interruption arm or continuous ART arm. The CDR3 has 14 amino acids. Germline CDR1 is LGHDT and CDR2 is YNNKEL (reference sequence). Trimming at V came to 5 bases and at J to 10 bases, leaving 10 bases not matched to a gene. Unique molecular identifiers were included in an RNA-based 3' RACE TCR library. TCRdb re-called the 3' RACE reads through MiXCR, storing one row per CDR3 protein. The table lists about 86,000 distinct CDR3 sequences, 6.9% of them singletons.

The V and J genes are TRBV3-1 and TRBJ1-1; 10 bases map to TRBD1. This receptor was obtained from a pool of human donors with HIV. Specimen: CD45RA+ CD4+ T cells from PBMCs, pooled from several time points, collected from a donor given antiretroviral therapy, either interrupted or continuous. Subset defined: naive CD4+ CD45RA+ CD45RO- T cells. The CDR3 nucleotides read TGTGCCAGCAGCTACGGGACAGGGGTATCTCCAGCTTTCTTT. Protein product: CASSYGTGVSPAFF.